The next 27 T cell receptor beta chains were all read from a single sample in a study of T and B cells in COVID-19 patients. TRB rearrangements were amplified by multiplex PCR with BIOMED2 TRB-A/B primers. TCRdb fed the multiplex PCR reads into MiXCR, producing one record per CDR3 protein. The table shows approximately 15,000 distinct CDR3 sequences, with more than 25% occurring only once. Blood genomic DNA input for TRB amplification was about 240-550 ng. Material: blood. The receptors come from a human donor who had recovered from COVID-19.

This clonotype was seen more than once but under ten times. The chain is built from TRBV7-6 and TRBJ2-1; D is perhaps TRBD1 or TRBD2 (6 bases each). Germline assignment: CDR1 SGHVS and CDR2 FNYEAQ. The CDR3 runs to 15 residues. Trimming removed 3 bases at V and 2 bases at J, with 11 bases between. This CDR3 reads CASSFGGDTYNEQFF. CDR3 nucleotides: TGTGCCAGCAGCTTCGGAGGGGACACCTACAATGAGCAGTTCTTC.

This clonotype qualifies as medium-sized. The V gene is TRBV6-5, the J gene TRBJ2-1, with TRBD2 identical over 14 bases. The CDR3 has 17 residues. V lost 5 bases and J lost 9; bases outside the gene matches: 12. Germline V gives CDR1 MNHEY, CDR2 SVGAGI. In DNA form, the CDR3 reads TGTGCCAGCAGTCGAGACAGGACTAGCGGGAGGCGGGGTGAGCAGTTCTTC. Translating gives CASSRDRTSGRRGEQFF.

This clonotype was counted many times. The J gene is TRBJ2-7, the V gene TRBV15; D is uncertain. Per the germline V gene, CDR1 is LNHNV and CDR2 is YYDKDF (reference sequence). V lost 8 bases to trimming and J lost 2 bases, with 10 bases between them. The CDR3 is made up of 12 amino acids. This CDR3 reads CATGVDPYEQYF. CDR3 sequence (DNA): TGTGCCACCGGGGTGGACCCCTACGAGCAGTACTTC.

The rearrangement uses TRBV14 and TRBJ1-1; the D gene is possibly TRBD1 (6 bases). This CDR3 comprises 15 residues. The germline CDR1 and CDR2 sequences are SGHDN and FVKESK. The V and J ends lost 2 bases and 6 bases respectively, with 16 bases between them. The CDR3 spells CASSQLRTERAEAFF. The CDR3 bases are TGTGCCAGCAGCCAACTTCGGACAGAGCGGGCTGAAGCTTTCTTT.

This clonotype came up many times. J is TRBJ1-1 and V is TRBV6-5; D is undetermined. The V gene's germline CDR1 is MNHEY and CDR2 SVGAGI. The V end lost 5 bases, the J end lost 5 bases, and 15 bases lay between the germline ends. The CDR3 runs 14 residues. The CDR3 region is CASSPGLGRTEAFF. CDR3 sequence (DNA): TGTGCCAGCAGTCCTGGACTTGGCCGGACTGAAGCTTTCTTT.

The J gene is TRBJ1-1, the V gene TRBV6-2 or TRBV6-3; D is undetermined. V was trimmed by 8 bases and J by 3 bases, leaving 4 bases between them. The germline V gene has CDR1 MNHEY and CDR2 SVGEGT. The CDR3 totals 10 residues. The CDR3 DNA is TGTGCCAGCGAGGACACTGAAGCTTTCTTT. It specifies CASEDTEAFF.

The sample holds a few counts of this clonotype. The rearrangement links TRBV6-2 or TRBV6-3 to TRBJ2-3; D might be TRBD2 (5 bases). Germline V CDR1 and CDR2: MNHEY, SVGEGT. This CDR3 comprises 14 residues. Trimming took 4 bases from V and 2 from J, leaving 10 bases between them. CDR3 loop: CASSSTGSTDTQYF. CDR3 DNA: TGTGCCAGCAGTTCAACGGGATCCACAGATACGCAGTATTTT.

The CDR3 DNA sequence: TGTGCCAGCAGCCCTCTAGCGGGAATCTACAATGAGCAGTTCTTC. Amino acid sequence: CASSPLAGIYNEQFF. The J gene is TRBJ2-1, the V gene TRBV12-3 or TRBV12-4, with 9 bases lining up with TRBD2. Unmatched junction bases numbered 6, after V lost 6 bases and J lost 3 bases. The CDR3 loop spans 15 amino acids.

This clonotype has only one observation. An end of the junction does not agree with germline; a read error may underlie this. The rearrangement uses TRBV30 and TRBJ2-7; 7 bases are a match to TRBD2. The germline CDR1 and CDR2 sequences are GTSNPN and SVGIG (reference sequence). This CDR3 region has 16 residues. The CDR3 sequence: CAWSLGLAVSSYKQYF. The CDR3 DNA follows: TGTGCCTGGAGTCTGGGGCTAGCGGTCAGCTCCTACAAGCAGTACTTC. The full variable domain, rest sourced from reference TRBV30 and TRBJ2-7, is SQTIHQWPATLVQPVGSPLSLECTVEGTSNPNLYWYRQAAGRGLQLLFYSVGIGQISSEVPQNLSASRPQDRQFILSSKKLLLSDSGFYLCAWSLGLAVSSYKQYFGPGTRLTVT.

This clonotype was counted a few times. This chain connects TRBV6-5 to TRBJ1-1, with D hard to call. Looked up from germline, CDR1 is MNHEY and CDR2 is SVGAGI. The CDR3 has 14 amino acids. V was trimmed by 5 bases and J by 3 bases, leaving 13 bases between them. The CDR3 spells CASSIGWADTEAFF. The CDR3 nucleotides are TGTGCCAGCAGTATAGGGTGGGCAGACACTGAAGCTTTCTTT.

The rearrangement joins TRBV7-2 to TRBJ2-3, with D hard to call. V gave up 6 bases and J gave up 4 bases, with 23 bases separating them. The germline V gene has CDR1 SGHTA and CDR2 FQGNSA. The CDR3 sequence is 17 residues long. The CDR3 DNA reads as TGTGCCAGCAGGAAAAGGGAAGCGCTTGAAGGTCCAGATACGCAGTATTTT. This translates into CASRKREALEGPDTQYF.

The sample holds a few counts of this clonotype. This chain links TRBV19 with TRBJ2-1, with 12 bases aligning to TRBD2. Germline CDR1 LNHDA, CDR2 SQIVND (reference sequence). The CDR3 length is 15 residues. V lost 5 bases, J lost 8 bases, and 7 bases stayed unmatched. The CDR3 sequence: CASSDTSGGRDEQFF. DNA for the CDR3: TGTGCCAGTAGTGACACTAGCGGGGGGAGGGATGAGCAGTTCTTC.

The chain recombines TRBV7-2 with TRBJ1-2; D might be TRBD1 (6 bases). The CDR3 contains 16 residues. Looked up from germline, CDR1 is SGHTA and CDR2 is FQGNSA. V gave up 5 bases and J gave up 8 bases, with 24 bases separating them. The DNA of the CDR3 is TGTGCCAGCAGCGACGGCCTCCGCGGACAGATGAGGGGCTACACCTTC. It encodes CASSDGLRGQMRGYTF.

In its sample, this clonotype was seen once. The chain joins TRBV12-3 or TRBV12-4 to TRBJ2-7; 8 bases match TRBD1. V was clipped by 5 bases and J by 2 bases; unmatched bases: 2. The CDR3 loop spans 13 amino acids. DNA for the CDR3: TGTGCCAGCAGTGGACAGGGCACCTACGAGCAGTACTTC. Residues: CASSGQGTYEQYF.

The CDR3 loop is CASSQRLAGGLNEQFF. The CDR3 DNA reads as TGTGCCAGCAGCCAAAGACTAGCGGGAGGCCTGAATGAGCAGTTCTTC. This chain links TRBV12-3 or TRBV12-4 with TRBJ2-1; 13 bases line up with TRBD2. CDR3 length equals 16 residues. The V gene end was trimmed by 6 bases and the J gene end by 7 bases; junction bases not matched to a gene: 9.

This clonotype was counted only a few times. V usage is TRBV7-2 and J usage is TRBJ2-7; 8 nucleotides line up with TRBD2. CDR1 and CDR2 (germline): SGHTA, FQGNSA. After removal of 4 bases from V and 7 bases from J, the junction contained 15 bases not matched to a gene. The length of the CDR3 is 16 residues. As DNA, the CDR3 is TGTGCCAGCAGCTCGGTGGCGCTAGCGGGTCCGAGGGAGCAGTACTTC. Its translation is CASSSVALAGPREQYF.

The chain joins TRBV6-1 to TRBJ2-7; D possibly corresponds to TRBD2 (5 bases). CDR3 length equals 14 residues. Germline lookup yields CDR1 MNHNS and CDR2 SASEGT. Between the trimmed V and J ends, which lost 2 bases and 2 bases, there was a span of 10 bases. The CDR3 DNA reads TGTGCCAGCAGTGAATCGCGGGCCCCCTACGAGCAGTACTTC. Encoded protein: CASSESRAPYEQYF.

The V and J genes are TRBV7-2 and TRBJ2-7; D is unclear. The germline V gene has CDR1 SGHTA and CDR2 FQGNSA. The CDR3 sequence is 14 residues long. The V gene lost 5 bases and the J gene lost 3 bases, with 14 bases spanning the gap. DNA for the CDR3: TGTGCCAGCAGCCCCTTAATATCCGTCTACGAGCAGTACTTC. This sequence encodes CASSPLISVYEQYF.

By share, this clonotype counts as medium-sized (0.01 to 0.1%). The V gene is TRBV6-6, the J gene TRBJ2-2; 8 bases are shared with TRBD1. The germline V gene has CDR1 MNHNY and CDR2 SVGAGI (reference sequence). The CDR3 is 15 amino acids. J gave up 7 bases and V 5 bases, and 9 bases lay outside the gene matches. The CDR3 loop reads CASSLTGVSSGELFF. CDR3 sequence (DNA): TGTGCCAGCAGTCTGACAGGGGTGAGCAGCGGGGAGCTGTTTTTT.

The V call is TRBV6-2 or TRBV6-3, the J call TRBJ2-3; TRBD2 matches 7 bases. Trimming took 6 bases from V and 2 from J; bases not matched to a gene: 17. The CDR3 extends over 18 amino acids. Germline V gives CDR1 MNHEY, CDR2 SVGEGT. CDR3 region: CASRGMSSSGIYTDTQYF. For the CDR3, the DNA is TGTGCCAGCAGGGGAATGAGTAGCAGCGGGATTTACACAGATACGCAGTATTTT.

This clonotype was observed a handful of times. This rearrangement joins TRBV6-2 or TRBV6-3 to TRBJ2-1; D tentatively fits TRBD1 or TRBD2 (6 bases each). V was clipped by 4 bases and J by 1 base, with 14 bases between them. The CDR3 length is 16 residues. Looked up from germline, CDR1 is MNHEY and CDR2 is SVGEGT. CDR3 protein: CASSSPQGGSYNEQFF. The DNA for the CDR3 is TGTGCCAGCAGTTCCCCCCAAGGGGGGTCCTACAATGAGCAGTTCTTC.

This clonotype showed up many times. The chain uses TRBV6-1 and TRBJ2-2, with D possibly TRBD1 on 5 matching bases. V was pared by 10 bases and J by 7 bases, with 19 bases between. Germline V gives CDR1 MNHNS, CDR2 SASEGT. CDR3 size: 14 residues. The CDR3 here is CATSPREGSGELFF. In DNA, the CDR3 is TGTGCCACCTCTCCCAGGGAAGGAAGCGGGGAGCTGTTTTTT.

V usage is TRBV29-1 and J usage is TRBJ2-5, with D unclear. The germline gives CDR1 SQVTM, CDR2 ANQGSEA. The CDR3 covers 16 residues. The CDR3 DNA is TGCAGTGCTAGAGAGGAGAAGGGCCTTCCGTCGGAGACCCAGTACTTC. This translates into CSAREEKGLPSETQYF.

V and J are TRBV12-3 or TRBV12-4 and TRBJ1-1; TRBD1 agrees at 8 bases. This CDR3 spans 13 amino acids. V lost 6 bases to trimming and J lost 6 bases; unmatched junction nucleotides: 6. The CDR3: CASRGQGISEAFF. DNA of the CDR3: TGTGCCAGCAGAGGACAGGGAATATCTGAAGCTTTCTTT.

The chain carries TRBV6-2 or TRBV6-3 and TRBJ1-5; D remains ambiguous. CDR1 and CDR2 (germline): MNHEY, SVGEGT. The ends were cut back, 4 bases at V and 1 base at J, with 11 bases in the middle. This CDR3 is built from 15 residues. The CDR3 coding sequence is TGTGCCAGCAGTTTATCGGTTCTGAGCAATCAGCCCCAGCATTTT. Translating gives CASSLSVLSNQPQHF.

A note on this clonotype: A much larger clone is a single base away; this may be a read error. Here the CDR3 DNA reads TGTGCCAGCAGTCAGGACATGGGGGCGACCGGGGAGCTGTTTTTT. Translated: CASSQDMGATGELFF. The chain uses TRBV6-6 and TRBJ2-2; possibly TRBD1 for D (6 bases). V lost 5 bases to trimming and J lost 5 bases, with 15 bases between them. The CDR3 has 15 residues. The germline V gene encodes CDR1 MNHNY and CDR2 SVGAGI (reference sequence).

Note on this clonotype: Since a much larger clone is just one base distant, this may be a read error. V is TRBV29-1 and J is TRBJ1-2; D is unclear. CDR1 is SQVTM, CDR2 ANQGSEA, per germline. V was shortened by 5 bases and J by 9 bases, with 13 bases between the two germline ends. The CDR3 runs 11 residues. CDR3 sequence: CSVPGEGCYTF. In DNA form, the CDR3 reads TGCAGCGTTCCCGGGGAAGGCTGCTACACCTTC.